This T cell receptor (beta chain) was profiled in a study of blood T cell repertoires in COVID-19. Looking at the study overall: Acute and convalescent COVID-19 samples came from the United States, Italy and Spain. The cDNA or gDNA used as material had been derived from T cells, B-cell-depleted T cells, or PBMCs.

The CDR3 sequence is 14 residues long. The germline gives CDR1 SGHTS, CDR2 YDEGEE. V lost 0 bases and J 2 bases, leaving 8 bases between the germline ends. Authors' data handling: Counts of nucleated cells, estimated from reference gene primer amplification, were obtained. Method: immunoSEQ multiplex PCR; TCRdb's copy keeps in-frame clones and lacks some. V and J calls and clone size are given by that table; D and trimming were obtained from the DNA. Among 110,000 or so clones listed, more than 75% were seen once. The sequenced sample consisted of peripheral blood. The TCR sequence derives from a man aged 35 to 55 with acute or convalescent COVID-19. This chain uses TRBV5-8 with TRBJ1-2; D unclear. The CDR3 bases are TGTGCCAGCAGCTTGGACATCACCAACTATGGCTACACCTTC. Translating it yields CASSLDITNYGYTF.